This is a list of T cell receptor beta chains from one sample in a study of blood T cell repertoires in COVID-19. Sequenced by immunoSEQ multiplex PCR; TCRdb stores in-frame clones only, minus some. The sample holds 200,000 to 300,000 clones, just under 85% seen once. The material sequenced was peripheral blood. The receptors stem from a man aged 45-65 years with acute or convalescent COVID-19. CDR3s include the opening cysteine and the closing phenylalanine or tryptophan. A D gene is named only where the DNA matches it firmly. Expanded clones are given a class, and other clones once, few, many or no size at all.

clone_size,v_call,j_call,d_call,cdr3_nt,cdr3_aa
-,TRBV5-1,TRBJ2-1,-,TGCGCCAGCAGCTTGGTTACGGACAATGAGCAGTTCTTC,CASSLVTDNEQFF
-,TRBV28,TRBJ1-2,TRBD1,TGTGCCAGCAGTCCTGGACAGGGGGGTGGCTACACCTTC,CASSPGQGGGYTF
-,TRBV6-2/TRBV6-3,TRBJ1-1,-,TGTGCCAGCAGTTACCATCAGAACACTGAAGCTTTCTTT,CASSYHQNTEAFF
-,TRBV18,TRBJ2-2,-,TGTGCCAGCTCACCATTAGAGCCCCTGAACACCGGGGAGCTGTTTTTT,CASSPLEPLNTGELFF
-,TRBV30,TRBJ1-2,-,TGTGCCTGGAGTGTAAGTAGTCCCCGTCGTGGCTACACCTTC,CAWSVSSPRRGYTF
-,TRBV5-1,TRBJ1-4,TRBD1,TGCGCCAGCAGCACAGGACAGGACACTAATGAAAAACTGTTTTTT,CASSTGQDTNEKLFF
-,TRBV7-9,TRBJ1-4,TRBD1,TGTGCCAGCAGCTTTGACAGGGGGCCGGGGAAACTGTTTTTT,CASSFDRGPGKLFF
-,TRBV18,TRBJ1-2,-,TGTGCCAGCTCACCACCGGGCGGGGATGGCTACACCTTC,CASSPPGGDGYTF
once,TRBV11-2,TRBJ1-1,-,TGTGCCAGCAGCTTAGATTTACAGGGTGAAGCTTTCTTT,CASSLDLQGEAFF
-,TRBV6-6,TRBJ1-1,TRBD1,TGTGCCAGCAGTTCCGCGACAGGGTCGAACACTGAAGCTTTCTTT,CASSSATGSNTEAFF
-,TRBV10-1,TRBJ2-3,TRBD1,TGCGCCAGCAGTGAAGGGGGCCCCACAGATACGCAGTATTTT,CASSEGGPTDTQYF
-,TRBV14,TRBJ2-2,-,TGTGCCAGCAGCCCCCTGCAGAGGGTTTCCACCGGGGAGCTGTTTTTT,CASSPLQRVSTGELFF
-,TRBV9,TRBJ2-3,-,TGTGCCAGCAGCGTAGGAGGGCGGACCATCACAGATACGCAGTATTTT,CASSVGGRTITDTQYF
-,TRBV6-5,TRBJ1-5,-,TGTGCCAGCAGTTACAAAGGAGCCGGGCCCCAGCATTTT,CASSYKGAGPQHF
-,TRBV3-1/TRBV3-2,TRBJ1-2,-,TGTGCCAGCAGCCAAGACACAGACCTCTATGGCTACACCTTC,CASSQDTDLYGYTF
-,TRBV20-1,TRBJ1-2,-,TGCAGTGCTCAGCGGCAAAAGGGATACACCTTC,CSAQRQKGYTF
once,TRBV13,TRBJ2-1,-,TGTGCCAGCAGCTCCCGACGGGAGTTGGGTGAGCAGTTCTTC,CASSSRRELGEQFF
once,TRBV18,TRBJ2-3,TRBD1,TGTGCCAGCTCAACCTGGGACAGAAACACAGATACGCAGTATTTT,CASSTWDRNTDTQYF
-,TRBV29-1,TRBJ2-7,TRBD1,TGCAGCGTTGAAAACAGGGGAGCCGAGCAGTACTTC,CSVENRGAEQYF
-,TRBV19,TRBJ2-5,TRBD1,TGTGCCAGTAGTAGACAGGGGGTCTGGGAGACCCAGTACTTC,CASSRQGVWETQYF
-,TRBV3-1/TRBV3-2,TRBJ1-1,-,TGTGCCAGCAGCCGAGATGGGGAGGGGGGTCTTGGTTTCTTT,CASSRDGEGGLGFF
-,TRBV7-9,TRBJ2-7,-,TGTGCCAGCAGTCGGGGGGCAGGGGAGTACGAGCAGTACTTC,CASSRGAGEYEQYF